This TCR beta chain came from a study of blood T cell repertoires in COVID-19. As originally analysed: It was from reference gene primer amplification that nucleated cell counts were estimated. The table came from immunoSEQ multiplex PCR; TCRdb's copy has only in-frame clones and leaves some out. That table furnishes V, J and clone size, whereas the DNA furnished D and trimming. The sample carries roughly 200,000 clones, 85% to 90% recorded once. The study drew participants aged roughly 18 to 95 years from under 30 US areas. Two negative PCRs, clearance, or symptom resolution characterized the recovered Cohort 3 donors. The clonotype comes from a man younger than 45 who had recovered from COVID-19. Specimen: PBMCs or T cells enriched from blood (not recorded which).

CDR3 sequence: CASGGQVGNQPQHF. The DNA of the CDR3 is TGTGCCAGTGGCGGACAGGTTGGGAATCAGCCCCAGCATTTT. The gene calls are TRBV19 and TRBJ1-5; TRBD1 aligns across 7 bases. V dropped 8 bases and J dropped 4; count of bases not matched to a gene: 8. CDR1 and CDR2 (germline): LNHDA, SQIVND (reference sequence). CDR3 length: 14 residues.